This entry lists 24 T cell receptor beta chains sequenced from one sample in a study of graft-versus-host responses after intestinal transplantation (dated by TCRdb to the early 2020s). Taken with the paper, the label for time point translates to: cells obtained before transplantation from donor or recipient. Library preparation was by the immunoSEQ multiplex PCR assay. What TCRdb holds here is the immuneACCESS table cut down to in-frame rearrangements. Part of the clones is not present; checked against another copy, under half of the missing clones reflect an unresolved V gene, and the others are unexplained. The sample has 90,000 to 150,000 clones on record, 85% to 95% of them singletons. The ten most abundant clones make up approximately 0.11% of the sample. These receptors' antigens are unknown. Specimen: unstimulated CD4+ T cells sorted from spleen or lymph node cells, collected before intestinal transplant. All receptors derive from a human donor who received an intestinal transplant.

In its sample, this clone was seen a few times. The V and J genes are TRBV6-6 and TRBJ2-7, with 10 bases aligning to TRBD2. Looked up from germline, CDR1 is MNHNY and CDR2 is SVGAGI (reference sequence). The CDR3 totals 14 residues. V trimming: 7 bases; J trimming: 5 bases; junction bases outside the gene matches: 8. CDR3: CASTVAGGTHEQYF. DNA for the CDR3: TGTGCCAGCACTGTAGCGGGAGGTACCCACGAGCAGTACTTC.

The chain has TRBV5-8 and TRBJ1-1; D is unresolved. V gave up 3 bases and J gave up 5 bases, with 11 bases separating them. The V gene's germline CDR1 is SGHTS and CDR2 YDEGEE. The CDR3 runs to 13 residues. CDR3 loop: CASSWAGRTEAFF. CDR3 coding DNA: TGTGCCAGCAGCTGGGCCGGTCGAACTGAAGCTTTCTTT.

The genes are TRBV5-1 and TRBJ1-2, with TRBD1 matching over 9 bases. The CDR3 has 15 amino acids. Germline V gene lookup returns CDR1 SGHRS and CDR2 YFSETQ. V shed 4 bases and J 6 bases; nucleotides not matched to a gene: 10. CDR3 bases: TGCGCCAGCAGCCAAACAGGGGGCGGAATGAATGGCTACACCTTC. This translates into CASSQTGGGMNGYTF.

This clone showed up just once. The rearrangement joins TRBV9 to TRBJ2-2; the D gene is possibly TRBD1 (5 bases). Per the germline V gene, CDR1 is SGDLS and CDR2 is YYNGEE. V was cut by 3 bases and J by 2 bases, with 14 bases left in between. The CDR3 totals 16 residues. The chain's CDR3 is CASSGFGHSNTGELFF. CDR3 DNA: TGTGCCAGCAGCGGATTCGGACACTCTAACACCGGGGAGCTGTTTTTT.

V gene TRBV5-1 combines with J gene TRBJ2-1, with TRBD2 matching 9 bases. The CDR3 spans 14 residues. V lost 7 bases, J lost 9 bases, and 11 bases stayed unmatched. Germline values: CDR1 SGHRS, CDR2 YFSETQ. The CDR3 DNA follows: TGCGCCAGCGGTCGCGGGAGGGCCGGGGGTGAGCAGTTCTTC. Amino acid sequence: CASGRGRAGGEQFF.

The V call is TRBV9, the J call TRBJ2-7; TRBD2 is a possible D gene (5 bases). Between the trimmed V and J ends, which lost 0 bases and 6 bases, there was a span of 13 bases. The CDR3 runs to 14 residues. CDR1 is SGDLS, CDR2 YYNGEE, per germline. This CDR3 reads CASSVGTGKREQYF. The CDR3 nucleotides are TGTGCCAGCAGCGTAGGAACGGGGAAACGCGAGCAGTACTTC.

This chain uses TRBV21-1 with TRBJ2-7; the table's D call, TRBD1, was not checked against the DNA. TRBV21-1 is a listed pseudogene. CDR3 length: 15 residues. This chain's CDR3 is CASSKVNRAFYEQYF. The CDR3 DNA follows: TGTGCCAGCAGCAAAGTAAACAGGGCTTTCTACGAGCAGTACTTC.

The V and J genes are TRBV2 and TRBJ2-2; no clear D. The germline V gene has CDR1 SNHLY and CDR2 FYNNEI. V was clipped by 4 bases and J by 0 bases, with 9 bases between them. CDR3 length: 15 residues. CDR3 DNA: TGTGCCAGCAGTGCGCGTCTGACGAACACCGGGGAGCTGTTTTTT. It translates to CASSARLTNTGELFF.

This chain connects TRBV12-1 to TRBJ2-2. TRBV12-1 corresponds to a pseudogene. CDR3 length equals 12 residues. CDR3 residues: CALYPHTGELFF. For the CDR3, the DNA is TGTGCCCTTTACCCACACACCGGGGAGCTGTTTTTT.

The CDR3 DNA follows: TGTGCCAGCAGCTTTAACTACCCGGACAGGGGGCGGAAAAATGAGCAGTTCTTC. This codes for CASSFNYPDRGRKNEQFF. The chain recombines TRBV7-3 with TRBJ2-1, with 11 nucleotides matching TRBD1. Germline CDR1 reads SGHTA; CDR2 reads FQGTGA. Trimming cost V 3 bases and J 7 bases; bases outside gene matches: 14. The CDR3 is made up of 18 amino acids.

In DNA form, the CDR3 reads TGTGCCAGCCATTGGACCGCCAAAGAGACCCAGTACTTC. Translated: CASHWTAKETQYF. V usage is TRBV2 and J usage is TRBJ2-5; no definite D call. The germline V and J ends were trimmed by 8 bases and 3 bases, with 13 bases remaining between them. The CDR3 length is 13 residues. Germline V gene sequence: CDR1 SNHLY, CDR2 FYNNEI. The full variable domain, rest sourced from reference TRBV2 and TRBJ2-5, is EPEVTQTPSHQVTQMGQEVILRCVPISNHLYFYWYRQILGQKVEFLVSFYNNEISEKSEIFDDQFSVERPDGSNFTLKIRSTKLEDSAMYFCASHWTAKETQYFGPGTRLLVL.

The chain couples TRBV12-5 to TRBJ2-5, with no clear D. Trimming took 6 bases from V and 2 from J, leaving 16 bases between them. CDR1 and CDR2 (germline): LGHNT, FRNRAP. CDR3 size: 15 residues. The CDR3 sequence: CASGDITRRQETQYF. The CDR3 DNA sequence: TGTGCTAGTGGCGATATCACGAGGCGACAAGAGACCCAGTACTTC.

This clone was recorded once. This chain links TRBV6-5 with TRBJ1-2; possibly TRBD1 for D (6 bases). V was cut by 5 bases and J by 2 bases, with 12 bases left in between. CDR3 length: 14 amino acids. The germline V gene encodes CDR1 MNHEY and CDR2 SVGAGI. The CDR3 loop is CASSEGGQNYGYTF. The CDR3 DNA reads TGTGCCAGCAGTGAAGGGGGACAAAACTATGGCTACACCTTC.

This sequence joins TRBV7-9 and TRBJ1-5; 8 bases match TRBD1. V lost 5 bases to trimming and J lost 5 bases; unmatched junction nucleotides: 2. Germline V gene lookup returns CDR1 SEHNR and CDR2 FQNEAQ (reference sequence). CDR3 length: 13 residues. In DNA form, the CDR3 reads TGTGCCAGCAGCCAGGGACAGGATCAGCCCCAGCATTTT. It codes for CASSQGQDQPQHF. The full variable domain, with the rest looked up from reference TRBV7-9 and TRBJ1-5, is DTGVSQNPRHKITKRGQNVTFRCDPISEHNRLYWYRQTLGQGPEFLTYFQNEAQLEKSRLLSDRFSAERPKGSFSTLEIQRTEQGDSAMYLCASSQGQDQPQHFGDGTRLSIL.

This sequence joins TRBV27 and TRBJ2-7; unclear D gene. Germline V gene sequence: CDR1 MNHEY, CDR2 SMNVEV (reference sequence). Trimming removed 2 bases at V and 2 bases at J, with 4 bases between. The length of the CDR3 is 12 residues. In DNA, the CDR3 is TGTGCCAGCAGTTTACGGACCTACGAGCAGTACTTC. It codes for CASSLRTYEQYF.

The V call is TRBV6-5, the J call TRBJ2-7; D unclear. Looked up from germline, CDR1 is MNHEY and CDR2 is SVGAGI. CDR3 length: 14 amino acids. The ends were cut back, 1 base at V and 2 bases at J, with 9 bases in the middle. The CDR3 region has the DNA TGTGCCAGCAGTTACTACGACAAAACCTACGAGCAGTACTTC. Amino acid sequence: CASSYYDKTYEQYF.

The J gene is TRBJ2-7, the V gene TRBV19; 8 nucleotides align to TRBD2. The CDR3 runs to 16 residues. Per the germline V gene, CDR1 is LNHDA and CDR2 is SQIVND (reference sequence). The V segment lost 4 bases and the J segment 2 bases; nucleotides outside the gene matches: 10. The CDR3 DNA sequence: TGTGCCAGTAGTAAATCATCCGGACTAGCAGCCTACGAGCAGTACTTC. Protein sequence: CASSKSSGLAAYEQYF.

J is TRBJ2-7 and V is TRBV28; D may be TRBD2 (5 bases). The CDR3 is made up of 13 amino acids. Trimming took off 3 bases at V and 3 bases at J, with 9 bases between the two ends. Germline-derived CDR1 and CDR2 are MDHEN and SYDVKM. The DNA of the CDR3 is TGTGCCAGCAGTTTTGAGGGAAACTACGAGCAGTACTTC. Encoded protein: CASSFEGNYEQYF.

The sample holds one count of this clone. This chain's CDR3 is CASSLLGLGRGTDTQYF. Written as DNA, the CDR3 is TGTGCCAGCAGTCTGCTAGGACTGGGCCGCGGCACAGATACGCAGTATTTT. The genes are TRBV28 and TRBJ2-3; weak D call: TRBD2 (5 bases). Germline V gives CDR1 MDHEN, CDR2 SYDVKM. V lost 5 bases and J 1 base, leaving 19 bases between the germline ends. This CDR3 contains 17 residues. Full variable domain (missing parts from reference TRBV28 and TRBJ2-3): DVKVTQSSRYLVKRTGEKVFLECVQDMDHENMFWYRQDPGLGLRLIYFSYDVKMKEKGDIPEGYSVSREKKERFSLILESASTNQTSMYLCASSLLGLGRGTDTQYFGPGTRLTVL.

Only one count was recorded for this clone. This chain joins TRBV7-8 and TRBJ2-3, with no clear D. V lost 1 base, J lost 2 bases, and 10 bases lay in between. Germline assignment: CDR1 SGHVS and CDR2 FQNEAQ. CDR3 length equals 15 residues. CDR3 protein: CASSLVVISTDTQYF. The CDR3 DNA is TGTGCCAGCAGCTTAGTAGTCATTTCCACAGATACGCAGTATTTT.

The rearrangement uses TRBV12-5 and TRBJ2-5; 9 bases line up with TRBD2. This CDR3 region has 23 residues. Germline assignment: CDR1 LGHNT and CDR2 FRNRAP. Trimming removed 0 bases from V and 1 base from J; junction bases left unmatched: 24. CDR3 amino acids: CASGLVLLFSGSERGPGQETQYF. CDR3 DNA: TGTGCTAGTGGTTTGGTATTATTGTTTAGCGGGAGCGAGCGAGGGCCGGGCCAAGAGACCCAGTACTTC.

This chain uses TRBV5-1 with TRBJ1-4; TRBD1 matches 7 bases. The CDR3 is made up of 16 amino acids. The V gene's germline CDR1 is SGHRS and CDR2 YFSETQ. V shed 3 bases, J shed 0 bases, and the junction held 5 bases outside the gene matches. For the CDR3, the DNA is TGCGCCAGCAGCTGGCCCACAGGGGCAACTAATGAAAAACTGTTTTTT. Translated, it gives CASSWPTGATNEKLFF.

This chain links TRBV28 with TRBJ1-5; 9 nucleotides agree with TRBD1. Germline V CDR1 and CDR2: MDHEN, SYDVKM. The CDR3 length is 16 residues. The ends lost 3 bases at V and 7 bases at J; junction bases unmatched: 10. The DNA of the CDR3 is TGTGCCAGCAGTTTTACCGGGACAGGGAGGGGGCAGCCCCAGCATTTT. Encoded protein: CASSFTGTGRGQPQHF.

The chain uses TRBV10-3 and TRBJ1-2; 7 bases line up with TRBD1. The CDR3 is made up of 14 amino acids. Germline V gene data show CDR1 as ENHRY and CDR2 as SYGVKD. V shed 4 bases, J shed 4 bases, and the junction held 6 bases outside the gene matches. CDR3 amino acids: CAISVGGGSYGYTF. DNA for the CDR3: TGTGCCATCAGTGTAGGAGGGGGCAGCTATGGCTACACCTTC.